This T cell receptor (beta chain) was captured in a study of blood T cells in healthy people across ages. General study points: A strong correlation between TCR beta diversity and naive T cell percentage was seen.

Investigators took about 10 milliliters of peripheral blood from every donor. A second PCR of 7 to 11 cycles used a sample-barcoded 5' primer and a J-beta primer mix. Every cDNA molecule bore a tag from a template-switch adaptor containing 12 random nucleotides. TCRdb ran MiXCR on the 5' RACE reads and lists one entry per CDR3 protein. The sample consists of 1.5 million to 2 million distinct CDR3 sequences, 39% of them appearing once. This CDR3 is built from 14 residues. Germline CDR1 reads MNHEY; CDR2 reads SVGAGI. Trimming removed 8 bases from V and 5 bases from J, with 18 bases in between. This clonotype came up many times. Its matching antigen is unknown.

This TCR was recovered from a human donor in good health. Specimen: blood. J is TRBJ1-2 and V is TRBV6-5; D is uncertain. The CDR3 spells CASRLGRSLYGYTF. The CDR3 DNA is TGTGCCAGCCGTTTGGGGAGGTCCTTGTATGGCTACACCTTC.